These 8 T cell receptor beta chains originate from one sample sequenced in a study of preoperative IRX-2 immunotherapy in early breast cancer. Stated treatment: preoperative locoregional IRX-2 cytokine immunotherapy. The assay was immunoSEQ multiplex PCR, and TCRdb's table has in-frame clones only and misses some. Found here are more than 20,000 clones, nearly 80% of them singletons; the top ten hold about 2%. The input for sequencing was lymph node tissue, taken before IRX-2 immunotherapy. The origin of the receptors is a human donor with breast cancer.

The chain has TRBV6-8 and TRBJ1-1; D possibly corresponds to TRBD1 (6 bases). CDR3 length: 13 amino acids. Germline V gene lookup returns CDR1 MNHGY and CDR2 SAAAGT. The DNA for the CDR3 is TGTGGGGTCTACAAACAGGGGAACACTGAAGCTTTCTTT. Translating gives CGVYKQGNTEAFF.

This clone was found once. The V gene is TRBV5-1, the J gene TRBJ2-1; D perhaps matches TRBD2 (6 bases). Germline loops: CDR1 SGHRS, CDR2 YFSETQ. The germline V and J ends were trimmed by 3 bases and 7 bases, with 14 bases remaining between them. The CDR3 consists of 14 residues. CDR3: CASSSPGDANEQFF. CDR3 bases: TGCGCCAGCAGCTCCCCGGGGGACGCAAATGAGCAGTTCTTC.

In its sample, this clone was seen once. For the CDR3, the DNA is TGTGCCAGCAGCTCCCAGCGGGGCTACTACAATGAGCAGTTCTTC. Protein product: CASSSQRGYYNEQFF. V gene TRBV7-5 combines with J gene TRBJ2-1; the D call of TRBD2 is as the table states it, not checked on the DNA. TRBV7-5 constitutes a pseudogene. There are 15 residues in the CDR3.

This chain connects TRBV29-1 to TRBJ1-2; TRBD1 aligns across 11 bases. With 6 bases clipped from V and 5 bases from J, the junction kept 8 bases outside the gene matches. Germline V gives CDR1 SQVTM, CDR2 ANQGSEA. The CDR3 loop spans 14 amino acids. The CDR3 region is CSVNLGQGVYGYTF. The CDR3, as DNA: TGCAGCGTGAACCTGGGACAGGGGGTTTATGGCTACACCTTC. The full variable domain, rest sourced from reference TRBV29-1 and TRBJ1-2, is SAVISQKPSRDICQRGTSLTIQCQVDSQVTMMFWYRQQPGQSLTLIATANQGSEATYESGFVIDKFPISRPNLTFSTLTVSNMSPEDSSIYLCSVNLGQGVYGYTFGSGTRLTVV.

This chain connects TRBV6-8 to TRBJ1-5; D might be TRBD1 (6 bases). Germline values: CDR1 MNHGY, CDR2 SAAAGT. V lost 6 bases and J lost 6, with 15 bases in between. CDR3 size: 14 residues. CDR3 DNA: TGTGCCAGCAGCAATGACCTAGGGGGTCAGCCCCAGCATTTT. It specifies CASSNDLGGQPQHF.

CDR3 DNA sequence: TGTGCCAGCAGCGACAGCCCCGCGAACACCGGGGAGCTGTTTTTT. Translation: CASSDSPANTGELFF. The chain links TRBV11-3 to TRBJ2-2; the D gene is possibly TRBD1 (5 bases). The V gene's germline CDR1 is SGHNT and CDR2 YENEEA. V was trimmed by 5 bases and J by 0 bases, leaving 10 bases between them. This CDR3 contains 15 residues.

The chain couples TRBV7-1 to TRBJ2-7; no firm D call. TRBV7-1 is identified as an open reading frame with a role that is uncertain. The CDR3 runs 13 residues. Trimming shortened V by 3 bases and J by 4 bases, and 10 bases separated the two germline ends. CDR3 sequence reads: CASSSTASYEQYF. In DNA, the CDR3 is TGTGCCAGCAGCTCGACGGCATCGTACGAGCAGTACTTC.

The gene calls are TRBV11-3 and TRBJ2-5, with 7 bases identical to TRBD2. This CDR3 region has 14 residues. V lost 4 bases, J lost 5 bases, and 7 bases stayed unmatched. Germline V gives CDR1 SGHNT, CDR2 YENEEA. CDR3 region: CASSSPGGTETQYF. Here the CDR3 DNA reads TGTGCCAGCAGCTCCCCCGGGGGGACGGAGACCCAGTACTTC.